This T cell receptor beta chain was sequenced during a study of blood T cell repertoires in COVID-19. Study information: Italy, Spain and the United States were the sources of the convalescent and acute COVID-19 samples. Nucleic acid was either cDNA or gDNA, and it came from T cells, B-cell-depleted T cells, or PBMCs.

CDR1 MNHNS and CDR2 SASEGT come from the germline V gene. Trimming at V came to 2 bases and at J to 4 bases, leaving 7 bases not matched to a gene. CDR3 length: 15 amino acids. Per the authors' pipeline: Amplification of reference gene primers was used by the study to estimate nucleated cell counts. This table comes from immunoSEQ multiplex PCR, and its TCRdb copy is limited to in-frame clones, with some not included. V and J calls and clone size are as listed in that table; D and trimming were resolved from the DNA. The repertoire holds 150,000 to 200,000 clones, with roughly 80% as singletons. This clone is a singleton in its sample.

Sequencing used peripheral blood. The chain is built from TRBV6-1 and TRBJ1-2; TRBD1 matches at 7 bases. This sequence was found in a man aged 25 to 45 with active or convalescent COVID-19. The CDR3 loop reads CASSENQGGSYGYTF. The CDR3 nucleotides read TGTGCCAGCAGTGAAAACCAGGGGGGCAGCTATGGCTACACCTTC.